The source of this T cell receptor beta chain is a study of blood T cell repertoires in COVID-19. Study context: Material from acute and convalescent COVID-19 was sourced from the United States, Italy and Spain. T cells, B-cell-depleted T cells, or PBMCs supplied cDNA or gDNA.

The CDR3 contains 14 residues. The J segment lost 2 bases and the V segment lost 5 bases, leaving 8 bases of the junction unmatched. In germline, CDR1 is SQVTM, CDR2 ANQGSEA. Assignment of participants to cohorts was predicated upon participant-reported clinical history. As processed by the authors: Nucleated cell number was recorded as an estimate derived from reference gene primer amplification. The assay was immunoSEQ multiplex PCR, and TCRdb's table has in-frame clones only and misses some. Clone size and V and J calls were adopted from that table, with D and trimming inferred from the DNA. In the table there are hundreds of thousands of clones, nearly 90% of which are singletons.

The chain joins TRBV29-1 to TRBJ2-7, with 8 bases matching TRBD2. Source material: PBMCs or T cells enriched from blood (not recorded which). The receptor's source is a woman younger than 30 with acute COVID-19. The DNA of the CDR3 is TGCAGCGTTATTGAGACTAGCGATACCTACGAGCAGTACTTC. Its translation is CSVIETSDTYEQYF.